These T cell receptor beta chains were read from a single sample in a study of response to subunit inactivated influenza vaccine. One entry per CDR3 protein results from TCRdb running MiXCR on the RT-PCR reads. This table holds about 620,000 distinct CDR3 sequences, 10% to 15% found once. Sequences were derived from PBMCs from blood, sampled on the day of vaccination. These receptors all stem from a man in his forties or fifties who received an inactivated influenza vaccine. CDR3s include the opening cysteine and the closing phenylalanine or tryptophan. The D gene is left open where the match is weak. Not every row has a clone size; where given, it reads once, few, many or a size class.

d_call	clone_size	v_call	j_call	cdr3_nt	cdr3_aa
NA	many	TRBV9	TRBJ2-3	TGTGCCAGCAGCGGATTCACAGATACGCAGTATTTT	CASSGFTDTQYF
TRBD1	few	TRBV12-3/TRBV12-4	TRBJ2-1	TGTGCCATCAGACAGGGCCATAGCGACTTTGAGCAGTTCTTC	CAIRQGHSDFEQFF
TRBD2	NA	TRBV28	TRBJ2-2	TGTGCCAGCAGGCGAACCTCCCGGCTAGCGGGAGGAAGGGTTACCGGGGAGCTGTTTTTT	CASRRTSRLAGGRVTGELFF
NA	NA	TRBV6-6	TRBJ2-7	TGTGCCAGCAGAGATGGACGGTACGAGCAGTACTTC	CASRDGRYEQYF
NA	NA	TRBV6-4	TRBJ1-1	TGTGCCAGCAGTGGTCGCACGGCTCGGGGTAGCACTGAAGCTTTCTTT	CASSGRTARGSTEAFF
NA	many	TRBV7-2	TRBJ2-5	TGTGCCAGCAGCCTCTCTTTCCAAGTAGGGACCCAGTACTTC	CASSLSFQVGTQYF
TRBD1	many	TRBV20-1	TRBJ2-7	TGCAGTGCTGAACCACAGGGGGCGAACGAGCAGTACTTC	CSAEPQGANEQYF
NA	many	TRBV4-3	TRBJ2-1	TGCGCCAGCAGCCAAGACCCTGTAGGAACCTACAATGAGCAGTTCTTC	CASSQDPVGTYNEQFF
NA	NA	TRBV13	TRBJ2-7	TGTGCCAGCAGCTTGAGAGGAGCGTGGGAGCAGTACTTC	CASSLRGAWEQYF
TRBD2	many	TRBV29-1	TRBJ2-3	TGCAGCGTTGAAGGATGGACTAGCGGTAGCACAGATACGCAGTATTTT	CSVEGWTSGSTDTQYF
TRBD1	few	TRBV28	TRBJ1-2	TGTGCCAGCAGTAGGGACAGGGGGCAGGATGGCTACACCTTC	CASSRDRGQDGYTF
TRBD1	NA	TRBV7-2	TRBJ2-1	TGTGCCAGCAGCTTATCGACAGGGGGTAATGAGCAGTTCTTC	CASSLSTGGNEQFF
TRBD1	NA	TRBV7-9	TRBJ1-5	TGTGCCAGCAGCAACACAGGGGTCCAGGGTCAGCCCCAGCATTTT	CASSNTGVQGQPQHF
NA	NA	TRBV2	TRBJ2-7	TGTGCCAGCAGTGAGGGTTACTACGAGCAGTACTTC	CASSEGYYEQYF
TRBD2	NA	TRBV6-1	TRBJ2-7	TGTGCCAGCAGTGAAGCGCCAGGGACTACTTACGAGCAGTACTTC	CASSEAPGTTYEQYF
NA	few	TRBV7-2	TRBJ2-7	TGTGCCAGCAGCTCGGGACTGCACGGCTACGAGCAGTACTTC	CASSSGLHGYEQYF
NA	NA	TRBV7-9	TRBJ2-1	TGTGCCAGCAGCCCATGGGCACTAGCAGGCAATGAGCAGTTCTTC	CASSPWALAGNEQFF
TRBD2	many	TRBV5-1	TRBJ2-1	TGCGCCAGCAGCTTGGAGTTAGCGGGGCACAATGAGCAGTTCTTC	CASSLELAGHNEQFF